A selection of T cell receptor beta chains follows, all from one sample in a study of blood T cell repertoires in COVID-19. Sequencing was performed with immunoSEQ multiplex PCR; in TCRdb, only in-frame clones are kept and a portion is missing. Of some 250,000 clones in the sample, approximately 87% are singletons; the top ten hold approximately 6.2%. The specimen sequenced was peripheral blood. The receptors were gathered from a man in his 60s with acute or convalescent COVID-19. Both conserved end residues are part of each CDR3. The D gene is left open where the match is weak. Clone size is stated in some rows and not others, as once, few, many or a class when expanded.

d_gene	v_gene	abundance	j_gene	CDR3nt	CDR3aa
TRBD1	TRBV9	NA	TRBJ2-7	TGTGCCAGCAGCGTAGGGGACAGGTCCTCCTACGAGCAGTACTTC	CASSVGDRSSYEQYF
TRBD1	TRBV4-3	NA	TRBJ2-1	TGCGCCAGCAGCCTCCAAACAGGGGGCAACCCCAGCGGTGACGCCCAGGAGCAGTTCTTC	CASSLQTGGNPSGDAQEQFF
NA	TRBV30	NA	TRBJ2-1	TGTGCCTTCTTAGCGCCAAACTACAATGAGCAGTTCTTC	CAFLAPNYNEQFF
TRBD1	TRBV9	NA	TRBJ1-2	TGTGCCAGCAGCGTTTTTGGAGGGGGACAGGGAGGTCGGTTCCCGTCGATCACCTTC	CASSVFGGGQGGRFPSITF
TRBD1	TRBV7-2	NA	TRBJ1-2	TGTGCCAGCAGCTTAAGCCCTCTATCGAGCAGGGGGTTTGGCTACACCTTC	CASSLSPLSSRGFGYTF
TRBD2	TRBV7-3	once	TRBJ2-1	TGTGCCAGCAGCGAAGCTAGCGGGAGGGCCACGACTGAGCAGTTCTTC	CASSEASGRATTEQFF
TRBD1	TRBV7-9	NA	TRBJ1-1	TGTGCCAGCAGCCGCCCGGGACAGGCGAACACTGAAGCTTTCTTT	CASSRPGQANTEAFF
TRBD2	TRBV5-1	NA	TRBJ2-2	TGCGCCAGCAGCTTGGGGCTAGCGGGAGCTCACACCGGGGAGCTGTTTTTT	CASSLGLAGAHTGELFF
NA	TRBV7-2	NA	TRBJ2-3	TGTGCCAGCAGCTTAGGGGGACGGACAGAAGATACGCAGTATTTT	CASSLGGRTEDTQYF
TRBD2	TRBV2	NA	TRBJ2-7	TGTGCCAGCAGTGGTTCGGGACTAGCGGGAGGCAAGCAGTACTTC	CASSGSGLAGGKQYF
NA	TRBV7-2	NA	TRBJ1-2	TGTGCCAGCAGCGCCGGGGTCCAAGGAGGATATGGCTACACCTTC	CASSAGVQGGYGYTF
NA	TRBV10-2	NA	TRBJ2-2	TGCGCCAGCAGGTGGGGGGTCGGGGAGCTGTTTTTT	CASRWGVGELFF
TRBD1	TRBV28	once	TRBJ2-7	TGTGCCAGCAGTGGTGGACAGGGGGCGGGCGAGCAGTACTTC	CASSGGQGAGEQYF
NA	TRBV7-2	once	TRBJ2-2	TGTGCCAGCAGCTTACGGGCGGGGACGAACACCGGGGAGCTGTTTTTT	CASSLRAGTNTGELFF
NA	TRBV7-9	NA	TRBJ2-1	TGTGCCAGCAGCTCCCGGAGCTGGGATGAGCAGTTCTTC	CASSSRSWDEQFF
TRBD2	TRBV7-8	NA	TRBJ2-3	TGTGCCAGCATTTCCAATGGTGGGAGCGGGGGTACGCAGTATTTT	CASISNGGSGGTQYF
NA	TRBV24-1	NA	TRBJ2-3	TGTGCCACCAGGGAGTCAAGCACAGATACGCAGTATTTT	CATRESSTDTQYF
TRBD1	TRBV6-5	NA	TRBJ1-1	TGTGCCAGCAGTTACACGGACAGGGAGCGGCCTGAAGCTTTCTTT	CASSYTDRERPEAFF
NA	TRBV11-3	NA	TRBJ1-1	TGTGCCAGCAGCTTAGACCCCTGGAACACTGAAGCTTTCTTT	CASSLDPWNTEAFF
NA	TRBV12-3/TRBV12-4	NA	TRBJ2-2	TGTGCCAGCTCCTACCCGGTTGAGCTGTTTTTT	CASSYPVELFF
NA	TRBV12-1	NA	TRBJ2-7	TGTGCCAGCAGGGTGGTGAGGAGCTCCTACGAGCAGTACTTC	CASRVVRSSYEQYF
NA	TRBV29-1	NA	TRBJ2-7	TGCAGCGTTGCGGGGACTTCCTACGAGCAGTACTTC	CSVAGTSYEQYF
NA	TRBV5-1	NA	TRBJ1-5	TGCGCCAGCAGCTTGGACAGTAATCAGCCCCAGCATTTT	CASSLDSNQPQHF
NA	TRBV5-1	once	TRBJ2-1	TGCGCCAGCAGCCCAGCGATTAGCTCCTACAATGAGCAGTTCTTC	CASSPAISSYNEQFF
NA	TRBV5-1	NA	TRBJ2-1	TGCGCCAGCAGCTTGGCCCAGGCCTACAATGAGCAGTTCTTC	CASSLAQAYNEQFF
NA	TRBV27	NA	TRBJ1-5	TGTGCCAGCAGTTGGGGGGGCCCGAAAAATCAGCCCCAGCATTTT	CASSWGGPKNQPQHF
NA	TRBV20-1	NA	TRBJ1-1	TGCAGTGCTATAGTGAACACTGAAGCTTTCTTT	CSAIVNTEAFF
NA	TRBV28	NA	TRBJ2-7	TGTGCCAGCAGCTCTGTCCCGGACACCCTCCACGAGCAGTACTTC	CASSSVPDTLHEQYF
NA	TRBV7-9	NA	TRBJ2-7	TGTGCCAGCAGCTTGGACAGCGACGAGCAGTACTTC	CASSLDSDEQYF
NA	TRBV2	NA	TRBJ1-1	TGTGCCAGCATCACTGGGGGGGAACGGACTGAAGCTTTCTTT	CASITGGERTEAFF
NA	TRBV30	NA	TRBJ2-7	TGTGCCTGGACCCGTGACTCTAACCCCATCTACGAGCAGTACTTC	CAWTRDSNPIYEQYF
NA	TRBV9	NA	TRBJ2-7	TGTGCCAGCAGCGTCAGGTCAAGCTCCTACGAGCAGTACTTC	CASSVRSSSYEQYF
NA	TRBV7-9	NA	TRBJ2-3	TGTGCCAGCAGTAATCGGGGACTCCGTAACCGTTTT	CASSNRGLRNRF
TRBD1	TRBV5-1	NA	TRBJ2-1	TGCGCCAGCAGCTCGGATCCGGGACAGGGCCTCTACAATGAGCAGTTCTTC	CASSSDPGQGLYNEQFF
NA	TRBV18	NA	TRBJ1-6	TGTGCCAGCTCACCTGCGAGAAGCCCTAATTCACCCCTCCACTTT	CASSPARSPNSPLHF
NA	TRBV27	NA	TRBJ2-5	TGTGCCAGCAGTTTCGGCAGGGGCGAGACCCAGTACTTC	CASSFGRGETQYF
TRBD1	TRBV6-5	NA	TRBJ1-2	TGTGCCAGCACCCGGACGCCAGGGGGCTATGGCTACACCTTC	CASTRTPGGYGYTF
NA	TRBV18	few	TRBJ2-2	TGTGCCAGCTCACCAAACCGGCAGGGGGGAGCCGGGGAGCTGTTTTTT	CASSPNRQGGAGELFF
TRBD1	TRBV6-5	once	TRBJ1-2	TGTGCCAGCAGGCGACGGACAGGGCTTGCCATGGGCTACACCTTC	CASRRRTGLAMGYTF
TRBD2	TRBV12-5	NA	TRBJ2-3	TGTGCTAGTGGACCTAGCGGGAGCACAGATACGCAGTATTTT	CASGPSGSTDTQYF
NA	TRBV9	NA	TRBJ1-3	TGTGCCAGCAGCCCACTTTCGGGCACCATATATTTT	CASSPLSGTIYF
NA	TRBV12-3/TRBV12-4	NA	TRBJ1-2	TGTGCCAGCAGCGGGAACAGGGCGGAAGGCTACACCTTC	CASSGNRAEGYTF
NA	TRBV3-1/TRBV3-2	NA	TRBJ1-1	TGTGCCAGCAGCCAAGATCGGCGGGGGAGGACTGAAGCTTTCTTT	CASSQDRRGRTEAFF
NA	TRBV6-5	NA	TRBJ1-2	TGTGCCAGCAGTTCACAGGTCGGCAGCTATGGCTACACCTTC	CASSSQVGSYGYTF
NA	TRBV30	NA	TRBJ2-7	TGTGCCTGGAACCCAGCGATTAGCTCCTACGAGCAGTACTTC	CAWNPAISSYEQYF
NA	TRBV7-9	NA	TRBJ2-1	TGTGCCAGCAGCTATGGAGCTGAGCAGTTCTTC	CASSYGAEQFF